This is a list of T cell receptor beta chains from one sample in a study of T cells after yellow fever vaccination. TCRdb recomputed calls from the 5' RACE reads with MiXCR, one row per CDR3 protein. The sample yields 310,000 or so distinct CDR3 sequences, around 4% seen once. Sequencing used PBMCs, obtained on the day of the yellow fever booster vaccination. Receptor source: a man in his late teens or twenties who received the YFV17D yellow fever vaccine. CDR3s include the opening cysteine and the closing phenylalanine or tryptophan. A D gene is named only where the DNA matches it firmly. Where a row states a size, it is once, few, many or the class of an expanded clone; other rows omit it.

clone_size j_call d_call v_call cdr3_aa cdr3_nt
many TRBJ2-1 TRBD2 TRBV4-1 CASSPIRLAVYNEQFF TGCGCCAGCAGCCCGATCCGACTAGCGGTATACAATGAGCAGTTCTTC
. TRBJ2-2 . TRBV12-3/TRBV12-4 CASSRAGELFF TGTGCCAGCAGCAGGGCCGGGGAGCTGTTTTTT
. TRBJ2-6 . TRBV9 CASRGDSGANVLTF TGTGCCAGCAGGGGGGACTCTGGGGCCAACGTCCTGACTTTC
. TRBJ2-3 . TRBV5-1 CASSFARGPTDTQYF TGCGCCAGCAGCTTTGCGAGGGGCCCGACAGATACGCAGTATTTT
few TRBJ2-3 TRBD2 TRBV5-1 CASSSRTSGGTTDTQYF TGCGCCAGCAGCTCACGGACTAGCGGGGGTACTACAGATACGCAGTATTTT
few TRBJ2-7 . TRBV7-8 CASSLVGRGYEQYF TGTGCCAGCAGCTTAGTCGGCAGGGGCTACGAGCAGTACTTC
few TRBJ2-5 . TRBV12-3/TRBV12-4 CASSGDKLETQYF TGTGCCAGCAGTGGGGACAAGTTGGAGACCCAGTACTTC
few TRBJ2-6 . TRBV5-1 CASSLVPGVLSGANVLTF TGCGCCAGCAGCTTGGTGCCAGGGGTCCTCTCTGGGGCCAACGTCCTGACTTTC
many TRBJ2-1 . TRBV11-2 CASRELKDEQFF TGTGCCAGCAGAGAGTTGAAGGATGAGCAGTTCTTC
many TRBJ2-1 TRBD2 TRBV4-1 CASSTRLAAYNEQFF TGCGCCAGCAGTACACGACTAGCGGCCTACAATGAGCAGTTCTTC
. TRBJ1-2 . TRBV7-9 CASSLDLLFYGYTF TGTGCCAGCAGCTTAGATCTGTTATTCTATGGCTACACCTTC
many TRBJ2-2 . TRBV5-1 CASSFWYQGLDTGELFF TGCGCCAGCAGCTTCTGGTATCAGGGGCTCGACACCGGGGAGCTGTTTTTT
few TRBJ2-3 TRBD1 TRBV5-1 CASSEDRETDTQYF TGCGCCAGCAGCGAGGACAGGGAGACAGATACGCAGTATTTT
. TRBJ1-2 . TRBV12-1 CASSFSWGRNYGYTF TGTGCCAGCAGCTTTAGCTGGGGGCGGAACTATGGCTACACCTTC
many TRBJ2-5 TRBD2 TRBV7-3 CASSAGTSGEGKTQYF TGTGCCAGCAGCGCGGGGACTAGCGGGGAAGGGAAGACCCAGTACTTC
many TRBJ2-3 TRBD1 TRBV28 CASSIRQGASDTQYF TGTGCCAGCAGCATCCGACAGGGGGCTTCAGATACGCAGTATTTT
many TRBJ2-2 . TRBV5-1 CASSLGRGTHTGELFF TGCGCCAGCAGCTTGGGTCGGGGGACCCACACCGGGGAGCTGTTTTTT
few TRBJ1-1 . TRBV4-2 CASSQESALAREAFF TGTGCCAGCAGCCAAGAGTCTGCACTTGCCCGTGAAGCTTTCTTT
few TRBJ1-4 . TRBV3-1 CASSDQGRKLFF TGTGCCAGCAGCGACCAAGGGCGGAAACTGTTTTTT
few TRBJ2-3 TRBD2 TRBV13 CASSPNPTTSGDTQYF TGTGCCAGCAGCCCGAACCCCACCACTAGCGGGGATACGCAGTATTTT
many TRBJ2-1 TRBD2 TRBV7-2 CASSLVRGGQYNEQFF TGTGCCAGCAGCTTAGTGCGGGGGGGCCAATACAATGAGCAGTTCTTC
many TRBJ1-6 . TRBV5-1 CASSFSVNSPLHF TGCGCCAGCAGCTTTTCAGTTAATTCACCCCTCCACTTT
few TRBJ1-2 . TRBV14 CASSPTGGLYGYTF TGTGCCAGCAGCCCGACGGGGGGACTCTATGGCTACACCTTC